This TCR beta chain was sequenced in a study of blood T cell repertoires in COVID-19 (TCRdb year 2020). Some background on the complete study: The collaborator samples originated in the United States, Italy and Spain and spanned the acute and convalescent phases of COVID-19. The prospective study material was composed of cDNA or gDNA derived from T cells, B-cell-depleted T cells, or PBMCs. The dataset comprised deeply sampled blood TCRbeta repertoires from subjects exposed to, actively infected with, or recovered from COVID-19. The repertoires were made available in a free public database intended to serve as a resource for research on the immune response to SARS-CoV-2. Samples were obtained from the ongoing ImmuneRACE study (first 160 participants) and from over a thousand subjects provided by 6 global collaborators. Sample metadata almost always included a de-identified subject ID, COVID-19 status, age in years and sex. Where HLA class I and class II types were available, the types were taken from metadata supplied by the sample provider, not from assay-based typing. Here is what the overall study found, with its caveats: Clinical and demographic metadata were provided uncurated, with the amount varying by source and participant.

Of note for this clone: The antigen this receptor binds is unknown. The input lacks base qualities; no much larger clone sits a single base away. Within the sample, other DNA sequences also encode this same CDR3.

TCRbeta CDR3 regions were amplified from genomic DNA by means of the immunoSEQ Assay, a bias-controlled multiplex PCR. Regarding the original processing steps: The number of nucleated cells in each sample was estimated by amplification of reference gene primers within the assay. To quantify the absolute abundance of each unique TCRbeta CDR3 rearrangement, sequence reads were collapsed and filtered. For each sample, productive Simpson clonality was calculated as the square root of Simpson's diversity index across productive rearrangements. The source is immuneACCESS, and TCRdb retained only in-frame sequences with V and J called. Part of the clones is not carried over; for the studies checked, unresolved V genes explain less than half of this, and the remainder is unexplained. Clonal size and the V and J genes are those of that table, whereas D and trimming came from the DNA. This sample has approximately 140,000 clones in its table, and about 86% of those were observed once. The ten largest clones represent roughly 3.3% of the sample.

Including the terminal cysteine and phenylalanine, the CDR3 comprises 16 residues. Just CDR3 DNA is preserved here, 48 bases in frame from base 1. According to the germline V gene, CDR1 reads MGHRA and CDR2 reads YSYEKL. The germline V end is reduced by 0 bases and the J end by 6 bases; junction bases left unmatched: 4. Collaborating institutions collected whole blood in K2EDTA tubes following their own protocols. For TCRbeta analysis, collaborators shipped samples in one of three forms: frozen whole blood, isolated PBMCs, or DNA extracted from either of those sample types. The sequence came from a man aged 70 or older with acute or convalescent COVID-19. The chain joins TRBV4-1 to TRBJ2-1; 11 bases in the junction line up with TRBD2. Sequences were obtained from peripheral blood. The nucleotide sequence reads as follows: TGCGCCAGCAGCCAAGACCCGGGACTAGCGGCCAATGAGCAGTTCTTC. Its amino acids are CASSQDPGLAANEQFF.